Here is one T cell receptor (beta chain) with its context. The table came from immunoSEQ multiplex PCR; TCRdb's copy has only in-frame clones and leaves some out. This sample has 150,000 to 200,000 clones, with about 86% found just once. This sample was taken from a study of blood T cell repertoires in COVID-19. The CDR3 consists of 12 residues. Germline assignment: CDR1 SNHLY and CDR2 FYNNEI. Losses at the gene ends were 10 bases for V and 2 bases for J; bases not matched to a gene: 4. The sequenced sample was peripheral blood. The source is a man in his fifties or sixties with acute or convalescent COVID-19. V is TRBV2 and J is TRBJ2-5; 7 bases align to TRBD1. CDR3: CAIRDRQETQYF. The DNA for the CDR3 is TGTGCCATACGGGACAGACAAGAGACCCAGTACTTC.